Presented here are 17 T cell receptor beta chains from one specimen sequenced in a study of technical replicates of blood from a handful of donors. Produced via immunoSEQ multiplex PCR; TCRdb's table is partial and in-frame only. The table shows roughly 76,000 clones, with more than 90% occurring only once. Sequenced sample: T cells isolated from PBMCs. Receptors originate from a human donor in good health. Some clones in this sample may be carry-over from other donors' samples.

This chain connects TRBV5-4 to TRBJ2-5; 11 bases line up with TRBD2. Trimming at V came to 4 bases and at J to 4 bases, leaving 6 bases not matched to a gene. This CDR3 region has 15 residues. CDR1 is SGHNT and CDR2 is YYREEE in the germline V gene (reference sequence). In DNA form, the CDR3 reads TGTGCCAGCAGCACTCAGGGACTAGCGGTAGAGACCCAGTACTTC. Its translation: CASSTQGLAVETQYF.

This rearrangement joins TRBV5-1 to TRBJ2-3, with 10 bases that match TRBD2. Trimming removed 4 bases from V and 3 bases from J; junction bases left unmatched: 14. From germline, CDR1 is SGHRS and CDR2 YFSETQ. The CDR3 length is 18 residues. The CDR3 region has the DNA TGCGCCAGCAGCCCAGAGCGGGAGGGCCGCCTATCGACAGATACGCAGTATTTT. This encodes CASSPEREGRLSTDTQYF.

This chain uses TRBV29-1 with TRBJ2-5; tentative D call: TRBD2 (5 bases). The length of the CDR3 is 11 residues. With 5 bases removed from V and 5 bases from J, the gap between germline ends came to 9 bases. Germline V CDR1 and CDR2: SQVTM, ANQGSEA. As DNA, the CDR3 is TGCAGCGTTCCAGGCGGGGAGACCCAGTACTTC. Its protein is CSVPGGETQYF.

V gene TRBV7-8 combines with J gene TRBJ2-7; D ambiguous. V lost 2 bases, J lost 5 bases, and 13 bases lay in between. The CDR3 has 14 amino acids. The V gene's germline CDR1 is SGHVS and CDR2 FQNEAQ. CDR3 region: CASSLLGVTHEQYF. Written as DNA, the CDR3 is TGTGCCAGCAGCTTATTAGGAGTAACCCACGAGCAGTACTTC. Using reference TRBV7-8 and TRBJ2-7 for the parts outside the CDR3, the full variable domain is GAGVSQSPRYKVAKRGQDVALRCDPISGHVSLFWYQQALGQGPEFLTYFQNEAQLDKSGLPSDRFFAERPEGSVSTLKIQRTQQEDSAVYLCASSLLGVTHEQYFGPGTRLTVT.

V gene TRBV14 combines with J gene TRBJ2-7; D uncertain. The germline CDR1 and CDR2 sequences are SGHDN and FVKESK. This CDR3 spans 11 amino acids. The V gene lost 8 bases and the J gene lost 0 bases, with 5 bases spanning the gap. CDR3 residues: CASSISYEQYF. The CDR3 DNA reads TGTGCCAGCTCCATCTCCTACGAGCAGTACTTC.

This chain uses TRBV28 with TRBJ2-7; weak D call: TRBD1 (5 bases). Germline V CDR1 and CDR2: MDHEN, SYDVKM. The CDR3 is 14 residues long. V dropped 2 bases and J dropped 9 bases, with 17 bases sitting between them. The CDR3 here is CASSLSPGWAGQYF. The CDR3 DNA reads TGTGCCAGCAGTTTAAGTCCAGGGTGGGCCGGGCAGTACTTC. Full variable domain (rest looked up from reference TRBV28 and TRBJ2-7): DVKVTQSSRYLVKRTGEKVFLECVQDMDHENMFWYRQDPGLGLRLIYFSYDVKMKEKGDIPEGYSVSREKKERFSLILESASTNQTSMYLCASSLSPGWAGQYFGPGTRLTVT.

This clone was detected only a few times. The V and J genes are TRBV6-4 and TRBJ1-5; D uncertain. Trimming removed 6 bases from V and 3 bases from J, with 9 bases in between. This CDR3 is 13 amino acids long. The germline V gene has CDR1 MRHNA and CDR2 SNTAGT. CDR3 sequence reads: CASSYSPNQPQHF. In DNA, the CDR3 is TGTGCCAGCAGCTATTCACCCAATCAGCCCCAGCATTTT.

This clone appeared a single time. The chain combines TRBV6-1 with TRBJ1-1; 11 bases line up with TRBD1. Germline V gene sequence: CDR1 MNHNS, CDR2 SASEGT. The V and J ends lost 2 bases and 3 bases, in that order; junction bases with no gene match: 2. The CDR3 totals 15 residues. CDR3 nucleotides: TGTGCCAGCAGTGAAACGGGACAGGGGGACACTGAAGCTTTCTTT. It codes for CASSETGQGDTEAFF.

The chain links TRBV14 to TRBJ1-2; D not resolved. Germline V gene sequence: CDR1 SGHDN, CDR2 FVKESK. This CDR3 has 13 residues. Trimming removed 0 bases from V and 8 bases from J, with 10 bases in between. The DNA of the CDR3 is TGTGCCAGCAGCCAAGAACGGGGTTCCGGCTACACCTTC. Its protein is CASSQERGSGYTF.

J is TRBJ1-2 and V is TRBV7-9; 12 bases align to TRBD1. Trimming removed 5 bases from V and 7 bases from J; junction bases left unmatched: 11. In germline, CDR1 is SEHNR, CDR2 FQNEAQ (reference sequence). The CDR3 runs 16 residues. The CDR3 DNA is TGTGCCAGCAGCCGGAATCCGGGACAGGGGGCAGGTGGCTACACCTTC. Protein product: CASSRNPGQGAGGYTF.

This clone was seen only once. The chain links TRBV7-9 to TRBJ2-7, with 7 positions matching TRBD1. Germline values: CDR1 SEHNR, CDR2 FQNEAQ (reference sequence). The J segment lost 3 bases and the V segment lost 5 bases, leaving 7 bases of the junction unmatched. There are 14 residues in the CDR3. The CDR3 is CASSAWDSGYEQYF. CDR3 sequence (DNA): TGTGCCAGCAGCGCGTGGGACAGCGGCTACGAGCAGTACTTC.

The gene calls are TRBV7-6 and TRBJ2-2; D is possibly TRBD2 (5 bases). V lost 6 bases, J lost 7 bases, and 15 bases lay in between. Germline assignment: CDR1 SGHVS and CDR2 FNYEAQ. The CDR3 has 14 residues. The CDR3 nucleotides read TGTGCCAGCAGTCCAAGGAGGCGTTTCGGGGAGCTGTTTTTT. It encodes CASSPRRRFGELFF.

This sequence joins TRBV5-1 and TRBJ2-6; 8 bases agree with TRBD1. From germline, CDR1 is SGHRS and CDR2 YFSETQ. This CDR3 has 15 residues. Losses at the gene ends were 4 bases for V and 2 bases for J; bases not matched to a gene: 2. The CDR3 here is CASSPTGAGANVLTF. CDR3 nucleotides: TGCGCCAGCAGCCCGACAGGGGCTGGGGCCAACGTCCTGACTTTC.

The rearrangement uses TRBV4-2 and TRBJ2-1, with 15 bases identical to TRBD2. The CDR3 is made up of 19 amino acids. After removal of 3 bases from V and 0 bases from J, the junction contained 6 bases not matched to a gene. Germline lookup yields CDR1 LGHNA and CDR2 YNFKEQ. The CDR3 loop is CASSQDGTSGRSSYNEQFF. DNA for the CDR3: TGTGCCAGCAGCCAGGACGGGACTAGCGGGAGGAGCTCCTACAATGAGCAGTTCTTC.

This chain uses TRBV19 with TRBJ1-2; 12 bases map to TRBD1. Trimming cost V 5 bases and J 8 bases; bases outside gene matches: 6. Germline values: CDR1 LNHDA, CDR2 SQIVND (reference sequence). This CDR3 is 14 amino acids long. The CDR3 coding sequence is TGTGCCAGTAGTTCCGGGACAGGGGGCAGGGGCTACACCTTC. Protein sequence: CASSSGTGGRGYTF.

The CDR3 sequence: CASSIAGTEAFF. CDR3 coding DNA: TGTGCCAGCAGCATAGCCGGAACTGAAGCTTTCTTT. This chain links TRBV5-5 with TRBJ1-1; D not resolved. The germline V gene encodes CDR1 SGHKS and CDR2 YYEKEE (reference sequence). Trimming shortened V by 4 bases and J by 5 bases, and 9 bases separated the two germline ends. The CDR3 contains 12 residues.

The chain employs TRBV27 and TRBJ2-7, with D possibly being TRBD2 (6 bases). The CDR3 contains 13 residues. Germline V gives CDR1 MNHEY, CDR2 SMNVEV (reference sequence). Trimming took 2 bases from V and 2 from J, leaving 7 bases between them. The CDR3 loop is CASSLGGTYEQYF. The CDR3, as DNA: TGTGCCAGCAGTTTAGGGGGGACCTACGAGCAGTACTTC.